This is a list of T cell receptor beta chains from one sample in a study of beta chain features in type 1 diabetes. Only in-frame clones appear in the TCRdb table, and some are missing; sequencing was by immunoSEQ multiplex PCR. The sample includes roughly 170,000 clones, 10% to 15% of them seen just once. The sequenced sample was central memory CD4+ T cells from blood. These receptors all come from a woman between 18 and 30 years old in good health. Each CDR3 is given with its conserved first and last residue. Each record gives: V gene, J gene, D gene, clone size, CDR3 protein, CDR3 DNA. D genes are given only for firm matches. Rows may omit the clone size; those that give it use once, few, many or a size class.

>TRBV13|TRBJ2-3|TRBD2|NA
CASSLGGRATSTDTQYF
TGTGCCAGCAGCTTAGGAGGGAGGGCCACTAGCACAGATACGCAGTATTTT
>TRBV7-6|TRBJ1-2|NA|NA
CASSMTGFGYTF
TGTGCCAGCAGCATGACAGGTTTTGGCTACACCTTC
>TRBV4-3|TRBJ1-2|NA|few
CASSQETNSLRRGYTF
TGCGCCAGCAGCCAAGAGACCAACAGCCTACGACGTGGCTACACCTTC
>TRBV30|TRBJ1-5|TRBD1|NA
CAWSGGTALSNQPQHF
TGTGCCTGGAGTGGGGGGACAGCCCTTAGCAATCAGCCCCAGCATTTT
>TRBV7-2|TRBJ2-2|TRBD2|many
CASSTQAGGRTGELFF
TGTGCCAGCAGTACCCAAGCGGGAGGGCGAACCGGGGAGCTGTTTTTT
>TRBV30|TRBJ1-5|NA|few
CAWSSGGVGQPQHF
TGTGCCTGGAGTTCCGGAGGCGTTGGGCAGCCCCAGCATTTT
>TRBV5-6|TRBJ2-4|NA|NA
CASSLTVHKNIQYF
TGTGCCAGCAGCTTGACAGTTCACAAAAACATTCAGTACTTC
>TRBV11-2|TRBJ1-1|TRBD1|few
CASSSPGTGVSAEAFF
TGTGCCAGCAGCTCTCCCGGGACAGGGGTATCGGCTGAAGCTTTCTTT
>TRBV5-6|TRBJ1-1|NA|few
CASSSDPQASEAFF
TGTGCCAGCAGCTCAGACCCCCAGGCCAGTGAAGCTTTCTTT
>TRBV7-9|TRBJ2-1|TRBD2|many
CASSLTSGNDEQFF
TGTGCCAGCAGCTTGACTAGCGGGAACGATGAGCAGTTCTTC
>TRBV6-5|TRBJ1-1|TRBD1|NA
CASTFGTGRTEAFF
TGTGCCAGCACCTTCGGGACAGGGAGGACTGAAGCTTTCTTT
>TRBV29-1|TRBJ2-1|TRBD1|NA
CSVPGTGSYNEQFF
TGCAGCGTCCCCGGGACAGGGAGCTACAATGAGCAGTTCTTC
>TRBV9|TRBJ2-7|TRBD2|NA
CASSARDYAYEQYF
TGTGCCAGCAGCGCTAGGGACTACGCCTACGAGCAGTACTTC